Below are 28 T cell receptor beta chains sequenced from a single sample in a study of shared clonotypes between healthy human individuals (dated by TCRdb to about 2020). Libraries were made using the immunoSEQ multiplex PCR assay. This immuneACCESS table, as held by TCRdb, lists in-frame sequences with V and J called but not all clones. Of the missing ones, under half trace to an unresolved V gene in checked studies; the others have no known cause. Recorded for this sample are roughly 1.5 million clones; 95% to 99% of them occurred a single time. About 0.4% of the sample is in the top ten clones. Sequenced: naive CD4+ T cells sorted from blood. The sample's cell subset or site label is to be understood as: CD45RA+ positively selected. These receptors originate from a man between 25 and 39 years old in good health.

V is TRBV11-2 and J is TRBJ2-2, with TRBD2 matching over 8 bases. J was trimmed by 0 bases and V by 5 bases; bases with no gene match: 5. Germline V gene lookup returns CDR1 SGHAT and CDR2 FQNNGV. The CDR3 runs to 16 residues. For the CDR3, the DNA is TGTGCCAGCAGCCGATTTAGCGGGACGAACACCGGGGAGCTGTTTTTT. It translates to CASSRFSGTNTGELFF.

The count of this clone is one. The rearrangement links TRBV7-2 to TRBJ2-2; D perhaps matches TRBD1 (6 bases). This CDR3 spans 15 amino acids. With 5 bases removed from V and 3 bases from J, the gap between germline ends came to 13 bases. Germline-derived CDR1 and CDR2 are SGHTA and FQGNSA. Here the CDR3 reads CASSRTTGYTGELFF. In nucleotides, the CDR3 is TGTGCCAGCAGCCGAACCACAGGGTACACCGGGGAGCTGTTTTTT.

The CDR3 coding sequence is TGTGCCAGCAGCTTATATAGCCCCTCTGGGGTGTCCGGAAATCAGCCCCAGCATTTT. As protein: CASSLYSPSGVSGNQPQHF. The chain recombines TRBV7-9 with TRBJ1-5, with no clear D. Germline assignment: CDR1 SEHNR and CDR2 FQNEAQ (reference sequence). The CDR3 spans 19 residues. V lost 2 bases to trimming and J lost 4 bases, with 24 bases between them.

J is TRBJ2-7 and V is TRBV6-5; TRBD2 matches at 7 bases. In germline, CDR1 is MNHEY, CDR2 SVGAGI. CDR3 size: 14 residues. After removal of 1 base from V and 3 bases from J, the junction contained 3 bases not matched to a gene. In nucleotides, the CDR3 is TGTGCCAGCAGTTACTTTGCGGGAGTCTACGAGCAGTACTTC. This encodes CASSYFAGVYEQYF.

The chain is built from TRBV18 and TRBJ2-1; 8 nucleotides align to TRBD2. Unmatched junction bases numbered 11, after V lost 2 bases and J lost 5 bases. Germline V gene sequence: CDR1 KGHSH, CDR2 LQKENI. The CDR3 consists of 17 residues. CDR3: CASSPIVVLAGDNEQFF. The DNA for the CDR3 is TGTGCCAGCTCACCAATTGTTGTGCTAGCGGGTGACAATGAGCAGTTCTTC.

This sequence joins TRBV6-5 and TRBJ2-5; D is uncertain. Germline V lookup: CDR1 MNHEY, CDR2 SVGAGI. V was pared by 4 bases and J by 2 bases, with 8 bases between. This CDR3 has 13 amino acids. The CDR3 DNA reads TGTGCCAGCAGTTCCACAATTCAAGAGACCCAGTACTTC. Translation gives CASSSTIQETQYF.

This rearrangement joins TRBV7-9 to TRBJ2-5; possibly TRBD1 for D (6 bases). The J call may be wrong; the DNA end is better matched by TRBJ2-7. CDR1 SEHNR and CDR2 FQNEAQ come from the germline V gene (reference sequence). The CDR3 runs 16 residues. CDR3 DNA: TGTGCCAGCAGCTTGCGACCCGGACAGATGACCTACGAGCAGTACTTC. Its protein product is CASSLRPGQMTYEQYF.

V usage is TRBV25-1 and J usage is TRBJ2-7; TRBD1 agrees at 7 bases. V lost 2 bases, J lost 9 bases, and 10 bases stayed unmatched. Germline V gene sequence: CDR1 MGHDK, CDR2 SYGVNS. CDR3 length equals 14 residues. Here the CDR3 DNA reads TGTGCCAGCAGTGAAGGGACAGTCCTGAGCAGGCAGTACTTC. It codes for CASSEGTVLSRQYF.

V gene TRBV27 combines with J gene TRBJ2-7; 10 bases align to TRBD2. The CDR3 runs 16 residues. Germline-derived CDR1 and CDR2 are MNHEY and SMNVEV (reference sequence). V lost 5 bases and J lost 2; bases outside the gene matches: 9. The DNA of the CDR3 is TGTGCCAGCAGTCCTCTGACTAGCGGGCGAACCTACGAGCAGTACTTC. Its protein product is CASSPLTSGRTYEQYF.

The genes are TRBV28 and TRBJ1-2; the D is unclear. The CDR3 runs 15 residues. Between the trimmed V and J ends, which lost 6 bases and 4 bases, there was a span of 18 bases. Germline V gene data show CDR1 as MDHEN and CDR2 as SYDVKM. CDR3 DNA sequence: TGTGCCAGCAGGCTAAAACCCGGGCTCCCCTATGGCTACACCTTC. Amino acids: CASRLKPGLPYGYTF.

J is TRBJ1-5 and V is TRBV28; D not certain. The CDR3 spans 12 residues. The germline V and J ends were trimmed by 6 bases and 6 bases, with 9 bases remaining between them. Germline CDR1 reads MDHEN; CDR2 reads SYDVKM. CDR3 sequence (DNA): TGTGCCAGCAGGACCGTCAGTCAGCCCCAGCATTTT. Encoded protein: CASRTVSQPQHF.

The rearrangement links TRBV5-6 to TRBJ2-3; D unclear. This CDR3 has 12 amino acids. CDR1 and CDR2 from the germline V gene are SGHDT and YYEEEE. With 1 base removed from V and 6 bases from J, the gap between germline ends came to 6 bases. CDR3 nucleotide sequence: TGTGCCAGCAGCTTGCAGACGGATACGCAGTATTTT. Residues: CASSLQTDTQYF.

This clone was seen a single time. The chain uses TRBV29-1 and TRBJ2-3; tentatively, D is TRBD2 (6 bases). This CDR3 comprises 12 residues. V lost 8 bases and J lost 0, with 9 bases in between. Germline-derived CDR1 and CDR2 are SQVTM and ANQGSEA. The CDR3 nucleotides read TGCAGCATGGGACTCAGCACAGATACGCAGTATTTT. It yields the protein CSMGLSTDTQYF.

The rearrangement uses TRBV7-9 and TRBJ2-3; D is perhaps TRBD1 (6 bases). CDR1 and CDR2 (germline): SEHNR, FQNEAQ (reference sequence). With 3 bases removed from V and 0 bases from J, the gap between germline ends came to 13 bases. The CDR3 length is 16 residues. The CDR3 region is CASSFGQGPSTDTQYF. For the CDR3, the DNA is TGTGCCAGCAGCTTCGGCCAGGGGCCTAGCACAGATACGCAGTATTTT.

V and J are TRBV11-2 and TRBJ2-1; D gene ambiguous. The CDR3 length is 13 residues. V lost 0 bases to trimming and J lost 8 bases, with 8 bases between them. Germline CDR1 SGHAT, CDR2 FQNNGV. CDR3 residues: CASSLELLHEQFF. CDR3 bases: TGTGCCAGCAGCTTAGAACTGCTTCATGAGCAGTTCTTC.

The CDR3 DNA is TGCGCCAGCAGTTCTGTAGCGGGAGCGCCTGAGCAGTTCTTC. It codes for CASSSVAGAPEQFF. This rearrangement joins TRBV5-1 to TRBJ2-1, with 9 bases fitting TRBD2. The germline CDR1 and CDR2 sequences are SGHRS and YFSETQ. Trimming cost V 5 bases and J 9 bases; bases outside gene matches: 9. The CDR3 has 14 amino acids.

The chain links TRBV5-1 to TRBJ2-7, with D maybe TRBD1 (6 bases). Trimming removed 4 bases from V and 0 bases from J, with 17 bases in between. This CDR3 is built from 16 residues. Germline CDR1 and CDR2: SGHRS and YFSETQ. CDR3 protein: CASSPLPPDSSYEQYF. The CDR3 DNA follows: TGCGCCAGCAGCCCGCTACCCCCGGACAGCTCCTACGAGCAGTACTTC.

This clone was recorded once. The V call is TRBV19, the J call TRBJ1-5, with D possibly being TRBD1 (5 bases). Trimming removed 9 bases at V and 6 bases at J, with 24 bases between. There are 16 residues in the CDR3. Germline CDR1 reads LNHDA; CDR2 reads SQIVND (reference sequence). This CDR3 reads CASSPLGSGKSQPQHF. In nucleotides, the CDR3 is TGTGCCAGCTCCCCCCTGGGGTCAGGGAAGAGTCAGCCCCAGCATTTT.

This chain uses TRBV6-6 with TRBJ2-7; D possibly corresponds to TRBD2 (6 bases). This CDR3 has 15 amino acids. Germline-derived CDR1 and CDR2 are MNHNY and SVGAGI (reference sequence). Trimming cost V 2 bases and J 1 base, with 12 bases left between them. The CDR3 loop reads CASSYEGGQSYEQYF. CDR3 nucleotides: TGTGCCAGCAGTTACGAGGGAGGCCAATCCTACGAGCAGTACTTC.

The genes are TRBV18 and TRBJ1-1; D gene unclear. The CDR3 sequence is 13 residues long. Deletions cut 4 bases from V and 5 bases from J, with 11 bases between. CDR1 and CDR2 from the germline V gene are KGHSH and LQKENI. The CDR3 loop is CASSLLEGTEAFF. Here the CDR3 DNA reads TGTGCCAGCTCACTCCTGGAGGGAACTGAAGCTTTCTTT.

The CDR3 is CASSLNTRDDTQYF. CDR3 nucleotides: TGTGCCAGCAGCCTAAACACCAGGGACGATACGCAGTATTTT. This chain connects TRBV7-3 to TRBJ2-3, with D perhaps assigned TRBD1 or TRBD2 (5 bases each). Germline loops: CDR1 SGHTA, CDR2 FQGTGA. The V and J ends lost 5 bases and 6 bases respectively, with 15 bases between them. This CDR3 has 14 amino acids.

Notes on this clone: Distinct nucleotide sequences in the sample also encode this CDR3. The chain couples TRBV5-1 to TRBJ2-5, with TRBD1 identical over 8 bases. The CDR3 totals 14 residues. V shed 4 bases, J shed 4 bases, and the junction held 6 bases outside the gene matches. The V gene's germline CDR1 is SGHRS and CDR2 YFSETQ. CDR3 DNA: TGCGCCAGCAGCCTACAGGGGGTCGGAGAGACCCAGTACTTC. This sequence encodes CASSLQGVGETQYF.

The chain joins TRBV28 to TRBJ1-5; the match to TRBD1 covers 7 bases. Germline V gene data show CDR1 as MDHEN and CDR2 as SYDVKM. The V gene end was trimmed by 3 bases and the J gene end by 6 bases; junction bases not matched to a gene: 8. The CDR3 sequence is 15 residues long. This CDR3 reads CASSLEQGGGQPQHF. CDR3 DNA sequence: TGTGCCAGCAGTTTGGAGCAGGGGGGAGGTCAGCCCCAGCATTTT.

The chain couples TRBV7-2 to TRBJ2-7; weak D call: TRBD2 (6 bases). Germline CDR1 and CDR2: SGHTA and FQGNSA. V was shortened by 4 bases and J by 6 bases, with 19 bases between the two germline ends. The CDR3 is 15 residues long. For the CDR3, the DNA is TGTGCCAGCAGCTCCAGCGGGTCACTTAAGGGCGAGCAGTACTTC. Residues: CASSSSGSLKGEQYF.

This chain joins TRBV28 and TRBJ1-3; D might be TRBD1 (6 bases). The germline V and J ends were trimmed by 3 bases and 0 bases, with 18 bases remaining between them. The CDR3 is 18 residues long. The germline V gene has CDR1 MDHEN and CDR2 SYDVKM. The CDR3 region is CASSFSRRTGYSGNTIYF. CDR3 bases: TGTGCCAGCAGTTTTTCTCGGAGAACAGGGTACTCTGGAAACACCATATATTTT.

The CDR3 loop is CASSSSYSDPPRGNEQFF. Written as DNA, the CDR3 is TGCGCCAGCAGCTCTAGTTACTCCGACCCCCCCCGGGGGAATGAGCAGTTCTTC. The chain employs TRBV4-1 and TRBJ2-1, with D tentatively TRBD2 (6 bases). The CDR3 runs 18 residues. In germline, CDR1 is MGHRA, CDR2 YSYEKL. V was clipped by 5 bases and J by 7 bases, with 27 bases between them.

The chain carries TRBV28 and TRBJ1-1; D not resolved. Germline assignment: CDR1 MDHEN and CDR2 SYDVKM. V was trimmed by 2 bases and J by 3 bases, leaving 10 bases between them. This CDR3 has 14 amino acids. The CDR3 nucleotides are TGTGCCAGCAGTTTACCCACGATGGACACTGAAGCTTTCTTT. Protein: CASSLPTMDTEAFF.

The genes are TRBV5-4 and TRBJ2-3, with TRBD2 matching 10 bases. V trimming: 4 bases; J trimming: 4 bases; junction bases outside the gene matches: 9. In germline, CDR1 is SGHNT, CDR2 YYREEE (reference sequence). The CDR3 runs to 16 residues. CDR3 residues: CASSQRTSGNSDTQYF. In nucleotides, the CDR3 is TGTGCCAGCAGCCAGAGGACTAGCGGAAATTCAGATACGCAGTATTTT.